The 21 T cell receptor beta chains in this list originate from one sample, sequenced in a study of blood T cell repertoires in COVID-19 (dated by TCRdb to 2019 to 2021). The library was obtained by the immunoSEQ multiplex PCR assay. TCRdb took this table from immuneACCESS and kept in-frame rearrangements with V and J called. Such tables lack part of the clones; where checked against another copy, unresolved V genes explain under half of the gap, and the rest is unexplained. This sample holds tens of thousands of clones; about 88% were observed only once. The ten biggest clones cover around 40% of the sample. Sequencing was done on a sample of peripheral blood. The receptors stem from a human donor in a cohort sampled during active COVID-19.

The CDR3, as DNA: TGTGCCAGCAGGGGGCGGGCTAGCGGGGGCTCCTACGAGCAGTACTTC. This gives the protein CASRGRASGGSYEQYF. V and J are TRBV27 and TRBJ2-7, with 10 nucleotides matching TRBD2. V lost 6 bases to trimming and J lost 0 bases; unmatched junction nucleotides: 8. The CDR3 is made up of 16 amino acids. Per germline, CDR1 MNHEY and CDR2 SMNVEV (reference sequence).

V usage is TRBV14 and J usage is TRBJ2-2; possibly TRBD2 for D (6 bases). CDR3 length equals 15 residues. Between the trimmed V and J ends, which lost 5 bases and 2 bases, there was a span of 12 bases. The germline CDR1 and CDR2 sequences are SGHDN and FVKESK. CDR3 bases: TGTGCCAGCAGCTTCCGGGACTCCAACACCGGGGAGCTGTTTTTT. This sequence encodes CASSFRDSNTGELFF.

The J gene is TRBJ1-5, the V gene TRBV7-9; 8 bases agree with TRBD1. V shed 4 bases, J shed 1 base, and the junction held 3 bases outside the gene matches. The V gene's germline CDR1 is SEHNR and CDR2 FQNEAQ (reference sequence). CDR3 length: 15 residues. The CDR3 loop reads CASSSTGGSNQPQHF. CDR3 sequence (DNA): TGTGCCAGCAGCTCTACAGGGGGAAGCAATCAGCCCCAGCATTTT.

The J gene is TRBJ2-1, the V gene TRBV11-3; 8 positions agree with TRBD2. Germline V gene data show CDR1 as SGHNT and CDR2 as YENEEA. With 3 bases clipped from V and 5 bases from J, the junction kept 9 bases outside the gene matches. This CDR3 region has 16 residues. The CDR3 DNA follows: TGTGCCAGCAGCTTCGGGTCCTCCGGGAGGGACAATGAGCAGTTCTTC. Translated: CASSFGSSGRDNEQFF.

CDR3 loop: CASSQDWRTGHTEAFF. CDR3 DNA: TGTGCCAGCAGCCAAGATTGGCGGACAGGGCACACTGAAGCTTTCTTT. This chain connects TRBV4-2 to TRBJ1-1; TRBD1 aligns across 8 bases. This CDR3 contains 16 residues. CDR1 and CDR2 (germline): LGHNA, YNFKEQ. V lost 0 bases and J lost 3; bases outside the gene matches: 6.

The gene calls are TRBV19 and TRBJ2-3; 10 positions match TRBD2. The CDR3 is 17 residues long. The germline V gene encodes CDR1 LNHDA and CDR2 SQIVND (reference sequence). After removal of 3 bases from V and 5 bases from J, the junction contained 11 bases not matched to a gene. CDR3 in amino acids: CASSIRAIAGGRDTQYF. The DNA for the CDR3 is TGTGCCAGTAGTATTCGGGCAATAGCGGGAGGTAGAGATACGCAGTATTTT.

This chain links TRBV7-9 with TRBJ2-1; TRBD2 matches at 14 bases. The V segment lost 5 bases and the J segment 0 bases; nucleotides outside the gene matches: 9. Germline CDR1 reads SEHNR; CDR2 reads FQNEAQ (reference sequence). This CDR3 contains 19 residues. CDR3 amino acids: CASSRLAGGPSSSYNEQFF. The CDR3 DNA is TGTGCCAGCAGCCGACTAGCGGGAGGGCCTTCGAGCTCCTACAATGAGCAGTTCTTC. The full variable domain, in which reference TRBV7-9 and TRBJ2-1 provide the parts outside the CDR3, is DTGVSQNPRHKITKRGQNVTFRCDPISEHNRLYWYRQTLGQGPEFLTYFQNEAQLEKSRLLSDRFSAERPKGSFSTLEIQRTEQGDSAMYLCASSRLAGGPSSSYNEQFFGPGTRLTVL.

The V gene is TRBV6-1, the J gene TRBJ2-5, with D possibly being TRBD2 (5 bases). Germline V gives CDR1 MNHNS, CDR2 SASEGT. V shed 3 bases and J shed 9 bases, with 29 bases lying between them. This CDR3 has 18 amino acids. The CDR3 bases are TGTGCCAGCAGTGAGGCCGACGTCGGACTTAGGCTGAGGATGGCCCAGTACTTC. It yields the protein CASSEADVGLRLRMAQYF.

The chain employs TRBV28 and TRBJ2-5; D possibly corresponds to TRBD1 (6 bases). The germline V gene encodes CDR1 MDHEN and CDR2 SYDVKM. The CDR3 runs 13 residues. V gave up 7 bases and J gave up 7 bases, with 16 bases separating them. The CDR3 here is CASNEQLGGTQYF. CDR3 nucleotide sequence: TGTGCCAGCAATGAACAACTAGGGGGGACCCAGTACTTC.

The rearrangement links TRBV11-3 to TRBJ1-3; D call uncertain. Trimming removed 5 bases at V and 6 bases at J, with 8 bases between. The CDR3 runs 12 residues. Germline V lookup: CDR1 SGHNT, CDR2 YENEEA. The CDR3 DNA reads as TGTGCCAGCAGCGCGGGAGAAAACACCATATATTTT. This gives the protein CASSAGENTIYF.

The J gene is TRBJ2-5, the V gene TRBV2; TRBD2 aligns across 9 bases. The CDR3 spans 13 residues. Per the germline V gene, CDR1 is SNHLY and CDR2 is FYNNEI. The junction had 1 base not matched to a gene; V was cut back by 3 bases and J by 5 bases. DNA of the CDR3: TGTGCCAGCAGTGAGGGACTAGCCGAGACCCAGTACTTC. This codes for CASSEGLAETQYF. The entire variable domain, with the rest obtained from reference TRBV2 and TRBJ2-5, is as follows: EPEVTQTPSHQVTQMGQEVILRCVPISNHLYFYWYRQILGQKVEFLVSFYNNEISEKSEIFDDQFSVERPDGSNFTLKIRSTKLEDSAMYFCASSEGLAETQYFGPGTRLLVL.

The chain recombines TRBV11-1 with TRBJ2-1; TRBD2 aligns across 12 bases. V trimming: 5 bases; J trimming: 3 bases; junction bases outside the gene matches: 5. The CDR3 totals 16 residues. Per the germline V gene, CDR1 is SGHAT and CDR2 is FQDESV (reference sequence). The CDR3 bases are TGTGCCAGCAGCACCCTACTAGCGGGGGGCTACAATGAGCAGTTCTTC. It encodes CASSTLLAGGYNEQFF.

This clone has only one observation. V gene TRBV25-1 combines with J gene TRBJ2-7; D might be TRBD2 (5 bases). This CDR3 comprises 15 residues. The V end was cut by 7 bases, the J end by 3 bases, with 19 bases between. CDR1 is MGHDK and CDR2 is SYGVNS in the germline V gene. CDR3 in amino acids: CASTDPEGFRYEQYF. In nucleotides, the CDR3 is TGTGCCAGCACAGACCCCGAGGGTTTTCGCTACGAGCAGTACTTC.

V usage is TRBV7-9 and J usage is TRBJ1-1; 7 bases map to TRBD1. This CDR3 contains 16 residues. With V trimmed by 5 bases and J by 1 base, 10 bases remained unmatched. Germline lookup yields CDR1 SEHNR and CDR2 FQNEAQ (reference sequence). The CDR3 loop is CASSPRQGWRNTEAFF. CDR3 nucleotide sequence: TGTGCCAGCAGCCCTAGACAGGGATGGAGGAACACTGAAGCTTTCTTT.

This clone has only a few counts. The rearrangement uses TRBV6-5 and TRBJ2-3; D is possibly TRBD2 (5 bases). CDR1 is MNHEY, CDR2 SVGAGI, per germline. V was clipped by 6 bases and J by 4 bases, with 11 bases between them. CDR3 size: 13 residues. CDR3 protein: CASRQTISDTQYF. In DNA form, the CDR3 reads TGTGCCAGCAGACAGACTATATCAGATACGCAGTATTTT.

V gene TRBV7-6 combines with J gene TRBJ2-3; a possible D gene is TRBD2 (5 bases). Trimming cost V 2 bases and J 4 bases, with 7 bases left between them. The CDR3 runs to 13 residues. From germline, CDR1 is SGHVS and CDR2 FNYEAQ. Written as DNA, the CDR3 is TGTGCCAGCAGCTTATCACTAGCAGATACGCAGTATTTT. The encoded protein is CASSLSLADTQYF.

The V call is TRBV7-3, the J call TRBJ2-5; perhaps TRBD1 as D (5 bases). CDR1 is SGHTA and CDR2 is FQGTGA in the germline V gene. The length of the CDR3 is 13 residues. V was shortened by 4 bases and J by 2 bases, with 8 bases between the two germline ends. DNA for the CDR3: TGTGCCAGCAGCTCGGACATTCAAGAGACCCAGTACTTC. Translated, it gives CASSSDIQETQYF.

To note about this clone: Within the sample, other DNA sequences also encode this same CDR3. CDR3 sequence: CASSITANTEAFF. Written as DNA, the CDR3 is TGTGCCAGTAGTATCACAGCGAACACTGAAGCTTTCTTT. J is TRBJ1-1 and V is TRBV19; D is undetermined. Germline V gene data show CDR1 as LNHDA and CDR2 as SQIVND (reference sequence). V was clipped by 3 bases and J by 1 base, with 6 bases between them. The length of the CDR3 is 13 residues.

The chain joins TRBV2 to TRBJ1-2; tentative D call: TRBD1 (5 bases). Trimming took off 1 base at V and 4 bases at J, with 10 bases between the two ends. CDR3 size: 14 residues. CDR1 and CDR2 from the germline V gene are SNHLY and FYNNEI. The CDR3 nucleotides read TGTGCCAGCAGTGAAGAATCAGGGTCCTATGGCTACACCTTC. Residues: CASSEESGSYGYTF.

The V call is TRBV11-2, the J call TRBJ1-4; 8 bases are a match to TRBD1. This CDR3 spans 14 amino acids. Germline V CDR1 and CDR2: SGHAT, FQNNGV. V was clipped by 2 bases and J by 8 bases; unmatched bases: 4. Written as DNA, the CDR3 is TGTGCCAGCAGCTTATTGGGGACAGGAGAAAAACTGTTTTTT. As protein: CASSLLGTGEKLFF.

This clone came up a few times. The chain couples TRBV4-1 to TRBJ2-7, with no clear D. V was pared by 4 bases and J by 0 bases, with 4 bases between. The CDR3 is 12 residues long. Germline lookup yields CDR1 MGHRA and CDR2 YSYEKL. The CDR3 spells CASSLSSYEQYF. DNA of the CDR3: TGCGCCAGCAGCCTCTCCTCCTACGAGCAGTACTTC.